Presented here are 29 T cell receptor beta chains from one specimen sequenced in a study of blood T cell repertoires in COVID-19. Clones were sequenced by immunoSEQ multiplex PCR, and TCRdb holds only the in-frame ones, with some missing. Counted here are 100,000 to 130,000 clones, around 82% occurring once; the ten biggest clones make up over 4%. Sequencing input: peripheral blood. These receptors originate from a human donor in a cohort sampled during active COVID-19.

J is TRBJ1-6 and V is TRBV3-1 (or the pseudogene TRBV3-2); weak D call: TRBD1 (5 bases). In germline, CDR1 is LGHDT, CDR2 YNNKEL (reference sequence). This CDR3 comprises 15 residues. V lost 6 bases and J lost 8, with 17 bases in between. CDR3 nucleotides: TGTGCCAGCAGTCCCCAAACAGGAAGGTATTCACCCCTCCACTTT. Its protein is CASSPQTGRYSPLHF.

The V and J genes are TRBV9 and TRBJ2-3, with 10 bases matching TRBD2. CDR3 length equals 16 residues. Germline V gene lookup returns CDR1 SGDLS and CDR2 YYNGEE. V was clipped by 0 bases and J by 5 bases; unmatched bases: 6. CDR3 protein: CASSVGLAGQGDTQYF. DNA of the CDR3: TGTGCCAGCAGCGTAGGACTAGCGGGCCAGGGAGATACGCAGTATTTT. The whole variable domain, filled in from reference TRBV9 and TRBJ2-3, reads DSGVTQTPKHLITATGQRVTLRCSPRSGDLSVYWYQQSLDQGLQFLIQYYNGEERAKGNILERFSAQQFPDLHSELNLSSLELGDSALYFCASSVGLAGQGDTQYFGPGTRLTVL.

The rearrangement joins TRBV5-5 to TRBJ1-4; D is possibly TRBD1 (6 bases). The CDR3 contains 16 residues. V lost 4 bases, J lost 6 bases, and 19 bases lay in between. CDR1 is SGHKS and CDR2 is YYEKEE in the germline V gene (reference sequence). The CDR3 is CASSGGRGAQDEKLFF. The CDR3 DNA reads as TGTGCCAGCAGCGGGGGTCGGGGGGCGCAGGATGAAAAACTGTTTTTT. Combining the CDR3 with reference TRBV5-5 and TRBJ1-4 gives the whole variable domain DAGVTQSPTHLIKTRGQQVTLRCSPISGHKSVSWYQQVLGQGPQFIFQYYEKEERGRGNFPDRFSARQFPNYSSELNVNALLLGDSALYLCASSGGRGAQDEKLFFGSGTQLSVL.

V usage is TRBV27 and J usage is TRBJ1-1; possibly TRBD1 for D (5 bases). The germline gives CDR1 MNHEY, CDR2 SMNVEV (reference sequence). V gave up 10 bases and J gave up 6 bases, with 15 bases separating them. The CDR3 sequence is 12 residues long. The CDR3 DNA sequence: TGTGCCATCCCAGGACAAAAAGCTGAAGCTTTCTTT. Protein sequence: CAIPGQKAEAFF.

This sequence joins TRBV4-2 and TRBJ2-2; TRBD2 aligns across 13 bases. Germline V gene data show CDR1 as LGHNA and CDR2 as YNFKEQ. This CDR3 has 18 residues. Trimming at V came to 1 base and at J to 6 bases, leaving 8 bases not matched to a gene. CDR3 residues: CASSQVNGLAGVAGELFF. DNA for the CDR3: TGTGCCAGCAGCCAAGTAAATGGACTAGCGGGAGTGGCCGGGGAGCTGTTTTTT.

The chain employs TRBV7-8 and TRBJ1-4; 8 bases are shared with TRBD1. There are 13 residues in the CDR3. In germline, CDR1 is SGHVS, CDR2 FQNEAQ. V lost 5 bases, J lost 8 bases, and 4 bases stayed unmatched. The CDR3 sequence is CASSRTGREKLFF. The CDR3 nucleotides are TGTGCCAGCAGCCGGACAGGGCGGGAAAAACTGTTTTTT.

The rearrangement joins TRBV30 to TRBJ2-1; the match to TRBD1 covers 7 bases. Trimming cost V 2 bases and J 3 bases; bases outside gene matches: 4. From germline, CDR1 is GTSNPN and CDR2 SVGIG (reference sequence). The CDR3 totals 14 residues. The CDR3 protein is CAWSKGAIYNEQFF. Here the CDR3 DNA reads TGTGCCTGGAGTAAGGGGGCTATCTACAATGAGCAGTTCTTC.

The V call is TRBV20-1, the J call TRBJ2-7; 9 bases match TRBD2. CDR3 size: 15 residues. Germline CDR1 is DFQATT and CDR2 is SNEGSKA (reference sequence). With 3 bases clipped from V and 5 bases from J, the junction kept 11 bases outside the gene matches. In DNA form, the CDR3 reads TGCAGTGCTAGTGACCCGACTAGCGGCACCCACGAGCAGTACTTC. It codes for CSASDPTSGTHEQYF.

V is TRBV9 and J is TRBJ2-7; D not certain. Germline V gene sequence: CDR1 SGDLS, CDR2 YYNGEE. Trimming cost V 0 bases and J 7 bases, with 11 bases left between them. The CDR3 has 13 amino acids. CDR3 sequence reads: CASSVGSFGEQYF. The DNA for the CDR3 is TGTGCCAGCAGCGTAGGTAGCTTCGGGGAGCAGTACTTC.

V and J are TRBV7-3 and TRBJ2-5; D remains ambiguous. Germline loops: CDR1 SGHTA, CDR2 FQGTGA. Trimming cost V 1 base and J 6 bases, with 6 bases left between them. The CDR3 contains 12 residues. CDR3 region: CASSLICKTQYF. DNA for the CDR3: TGTGCCAGCAGCTTAATATGTAAGACCCAGTACTTC.

This CDR3 is CASRVSNEKLFF. DNA of the CDR3: TGTGCCAGCCGAGTATCGAATGAAAAACTGTTTTTT. The chain has TRBV19 and TRBJ1-4; D ambiguous. With 9 bases removed from V and 5 bases from J, the gap between germline ends came to 10 bases. CDR3 length: 12 residues. Germline CDR1 reads LNHDA; CDR2 reads SQIVND (reference sequence).

The chain couples TRBV6-6 to TRBJ1-1; D call uncertain. The V gene lost 2 bases and the J gene lost 0 bases, with 7 bases spanning the gap. The CDR3 is 14 amino acids. The germline V gene has CDR1 MNHNY and CDR2 SVGAGI (reference sequence). In DNA, the CDR3 is TGTGCCAGCAGTTACGGCAGGATGAACACTGAAGCTTTCTTT. It translates to CASSYGRMNTEAFF.

The chain has TRBV18 and TRBJ1-5, with a possible D match to TRBD1 (5 bases). Germline V lookup: CDR1 KGHSH, CDR2 LQKENI. CDR3 size: 15 residues. Trimming removed 2 bases from V and 2 bases from J, with 10 bases in between. The CDR3 is CASSPSRDGNQPQHF. The DNA of the CDR3 is TGTGCCAGCTCACCATCCAGGGATGGCAATCAGCCCCAGCATTTT.

This clone has more than one count but fewer than ten. The rearrangement links TRBV7-9 to TRBJ2-1; D may be TRBD1 (6 bases). The CDR3 extends over 17 amino acids. Between the trimmed V and J ends, which lost 6 bases and 0 bases, there was a span of 18 bases. The germline gives CDR1 SEHNR, CDR2 FQNEAQ (reference sequence). The CDR3 DNA reads TGTGCCAGCAGTTCGACCCTCCAGGGGTTCTCCTACAATGAGCAGTTCTTC. As protein: CASSSTLQGFSYNEQFF.

The V and J genes are TRBV19 and TRBJ1-2; no definite D call. The CDR3 is 13 residues long. The germline gives CDR1 LNHDA, CDR2 SQIVND (reference sequence). Trimming took 8 bases from V and 1 from J, leaving 11 bases between them. The CDR3 DNA reads TGTGCCAGTGTGGGCTTACTTAACTATGGCTACACCTTC. Translated, it gives CASVGLLNYGYTF.

The rearrangement joins TRBV6-5 to TRBJ2-7, with 8 bases lining up with TRBD1. This CDR3 spans 14 amino acids. Trimming cost V 6 bases and J 0 bases; bases outside gene matches: 4. Per germline, CDR1 MNHEY and CDR2 SVGAGI. The CDR3 region is CASRTGTGSYEQYF. The CDR3 DNA reads as TGTGCCAGCAGGACCGGGACAGGCTCCTACGAGCAGTACTTC.

The rearrangement joins TRBV19 to TRBJ1-3, with a tentative D call TRBD1 (5 bases). V was shortened by 4 bases and J by 0 bases, with 13 bases between the two germline ends. The CDR3 is 16 amino acids. The germline gives CDR1 LNHDA, CDR2 SQIVND (reference sequence). CDR3 sequence: CASSTPGTRSGNTIYF. CDR3 DNA sequence: TGTGCCAGTAGTACCCCCGGGACTCGCTCTGGAAACACCATATATTTT.

This rearrangement joins TRBV19 to TRBJ1-5; TRBD1 agrees at 11 bases. Germline assignment: CDR1 LNHDA and CDR2 SQIVND (reference sequence). The CDR3 is 14 residues long. V lost 7 bases, J lost 4 bases, and 3 bases stayed unmatched. The CDR3 coding sequence is TGTGCCAGTACCGGGACAGGGGGTAATCAGCCCCAGCATTTT. This gives the protein CASTGTGGNQPQHF.

J is TRBJ1-2 and V is TRBV7-3; the match to TRBD1 covers 9 bases. CDR3 length: 12 amino acids. From germline, CDR1 is SGHTA and CDR2 FQGTGA. The J segment lost 7 bases and the V segment lost 5 bases, leaving 2 bases of the junction unmatched. CDR3 loop: CASSGQGSGYTF. CDR3 bases: TGTGCCAGCAGCGGACAGGGGTCTGGCTACACCTTC.

The chain combines TRBV10-3 with TRBJ2-1; 7 bases map to TRBD1. Germline loops: CDR1 ENHRY, CDR2 SYGVKD. The ends lost 9 bases at V and 9 bases at J; junction bases unmatched: 5. The CDR3 is 11 residues long. CDR3 coding DNA: TGTGCCATTGGACAGGAAACTGAGCAGTTCTTC. Amino acid sequence: CAIGQETEQFF.

On this clone itself: The junction departs from the called germline gene at one end, perhaps through a read error. V and J are TRBV28 and TRBJ1-4; 7 bases agree with TRBD1. Looked up from germline, CDR1 is MDHEN and CDR2 is SYDVKM. The CDR3 is 15 amino acids. The CDR3 loop reads CASRLSTGSFEKLFF. The CDR3 coding sequence is TGTGCCAGCAGATTATCGACAGGGAGTTTTGAAAAACTGTTTTTT.

The chain recombines TRBV7-3 with TRBJ2-1; TRBD2 matches 12 bases. The V gene end was trimmed by 8 bases and the J gene end by 9 bases; junction bases not matched to a gene: 11. Germline V lookup: CDR1 SGHTA, CDR2 FQGTGA. This CDR3 is built from 15 residues. The CDR3 sequence is CASSPPGLAGREQFF. CDR3 nucleotides: TGTGCCAGCTCCCCGCCGGGACTAGCGGGTCGTGAGCAGTTCTTC. Variable domain in full (rest from reference TRBV7-3 and TRBJ2-1): GAGVSQTPSNKVTEKGKYVELRCDPISGHTALYWYRQSLGQGPEFLIYFQGTGAADDSGLPNDRFFAVRPEGSVSTLKIQRTERGDSAVYLCASSPPGLAGREQFFGPGTRLTVL.

The gene calls are TRBV18 and TRBJ1-5; 7 bases are shared with TRBD1. After removal of 6 bases from V and 2 bases from J, the junction contained 10 bases not matched to a gene. The CDR3 has 16 residues. Germline V CDR1 and CDR2: KGHSH, LQKENI. The chain's CDR3 is CASSGVGGAGNQPQHF. The DNA of the CDR3 is TGTGCCAGCTCGGGCGTAGGGGGCGCGGGCAATCAGCCCCAGCATTTT.

This rearrangement joins TRBV18 to TRBJ1-1, with TRBD1 identical over 7 bases. Per the germline V gene, CDR1 is KGHSH and CDR2 is LQKENI. V dropped 6 bases and J dropped 2; count of bases not matched to a gene: 12. CDR3 length: 16 residues. The CDR3 nucleotides read TGTGCCAGCTCTTCTTCTGAGTGGACAGGTAACACTGAAGCTTTCTTT. Protein product: CASSSSEWTGNTEAFF. Full variable domain (rest looked up from reference TRBV18 and TRBJ1-1): NAGVMQNPRHLVRRRGQEARLRCSPMKGHSHVYWYRQLPEEGLKFMVYLQKENIIDESGMPKERFSAEFPKEGPSILRIQQVVRGDSAAYFCASSSSEWTGNTEAFFGQGTRLTVV.

V and J are TRBV3-1 (or the pseudogene TRBV3-2) and TRBJ2-7, with 7 bases matching TRBD2. This CDR3 contains 13 residues. Per the germline V gene, CDR1 is LGHDT and CDR2 is YNNKEL (reference sequence). With 1 base clipped from V and 6 bases from J, the junction kept 3 bases outside the gene matches. The DNA of the CDR3 is TGTGCCAGCAGCCAAGTGACTAGCTCCGAGCAGTACTTC. This translates into CASSQVTSSEQYF.

The chain is built from TRBV24-1 and TRBJ2-1, with 9 bases fitting TRBD1. Germline values: CDR1 KGHDR, CDR2 SFDVKD. This CDR3 comprises 16 residues. The V segment lost 4 bases and the J segment 4 bases; nucleotides outside the gene matches: 7. The CDR3 nucleotides read TGTGCCACCAGTGAAGATGACAGGGGGAGTTACAATGAGCAGTTCTTC. This encodes CATSEDDRGSYNEQFF.

The V call is TRBV18, the J call TRBJ1-5, with TRBD1 matching 9 bases. V lost 4 bases, J lost 6 bases, and 4 bases stayed unmatched. CDR1 is KGHSH and CDR2 is LQKENI in the germline V gene. The CDR3 is made up of 14 amino acids. The DNA for the CDR3 is TGTGCCAGCTCACAACAGGGGGCGAGTCAGCCCCAGCATTTT. Translating gives CASSQQGASQPQHF.

The chain joins TRBV3-1 (or the pseudogene TRBV3-2) to TRBJ2-7; TRBD1 matches at 8 bases. Germline trimming cut 4 bases from V and 6 bases from J; bases unmatched to any gene: 8. CDR1 and CDR2 (germline): LGHDT, YNNKEL (reference sequence). The CDR3 length is 14 residues. The CDR3 DNA sequence: TGTGCCAGCAGCCGGGACAGGAGGACTGGCGAGCAGTACTTC. The encoded protein is CASSRDRRTGEQYF.

This clone was found once. The chain is built from TRBV5-1 and TRBJ2-7; 10 bases line up with TRBD2. Germline CDR1 reads SGHRS; CDR2 reads YFSETQ. The CDR3 length is 16 residues. Trimming took 0 bases from V and 9 from J; bases not matched to a gene: 12. This CDR3 is CASSLEPGLANSWQYV. Here the CDR3 DNA reads TGCGCCAGCAGCTTGGAACCGGGACTAGCGAACTCCTGGCAGTACGTC.